This T cell receptor (beta chain) was sequenced in a study of blood T cell repertoires in COVID-19. Study-level information: The samples span acute and convalescent COVID-19 from the United States, Italy and Spain. Sources were T cells, B-cell-depleted T cells, or PBMCs; the material itself was cDNA or gDNA.

The repertoire was sequenced with immunoSEQ multiplex PCR; TCRdb's copy has only in-frame clones and lacks some. Altogether about 280,000 clones are present, approximately 85% being singletons, with the ten largest covering about 5.1%. The V segment lost 0 bases and the J segment 8 bases; nucleotides outside the gene matches: 5. Germline CDR1 reads MDHEN; CDR2 reads SYDVKM. The CDR3 has 14 amino acids. This rearrangement joins TRBV28 to TRBJ1-2; 8 bases line up with TRBD1. The sequence was obtained from a man aged 50 to 60 with active or convalescent COVID-19. The sequencing sample was made of peripheral blood. This CDR3 is CASSLWDRARGYTF. The CDR3 coding sequence is TGTGCCAGCAGTTTATGGGACAGGGCCCGGGGCTACACCTTC.